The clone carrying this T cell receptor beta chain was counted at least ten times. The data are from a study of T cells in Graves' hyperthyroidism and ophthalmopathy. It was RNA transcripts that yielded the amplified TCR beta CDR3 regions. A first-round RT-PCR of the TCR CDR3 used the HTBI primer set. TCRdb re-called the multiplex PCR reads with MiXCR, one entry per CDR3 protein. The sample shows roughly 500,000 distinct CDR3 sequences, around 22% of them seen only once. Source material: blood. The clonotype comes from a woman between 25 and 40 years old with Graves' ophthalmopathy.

The CDR3: CASSFDQDSGNTIYF. The CDR3 bases are TGTGCCAGCAGTTTCGACCAAGACTCTGGAAACACCATATATTTT. V is TRBV28 and J is TRBJ1-3; D not certain. Trimming shortened V by 3 bases and J by 0 bases, and 9 bases separated the two germline ends. The CDR3 has 15 amino acids. Germline CDR1 is MDHEN and CDR2 is SYDVKM.